The clone carrying this TCR beta chain was seen more than once but under ten times. Its target is unknown. TCRdb called the 5' RACE reads again in MiXCR, with one record for every CDR3 protein. The repertoire holds under 1 million distinct CDR3 sequences, with roughly an eighth as singletons. This sample is part of a study of identical twins. General study findings and limits: In monozygotic twins, models underestimated the sharing of out-of-frame TCR alpha.

Trimming removed 7 bases from V and 9 bases from J; junction bases left unmatched: 7. The CDR3 covers 13 residues. Per the germline V gene, CDR1 is MNHNS and CDR2 is SASEGT. The same sample was also used in a study of yellow fever vaccine responses in identical twins. That work contributes: Vaccine T cell responses of twins reportedly seemed partly convergent and partly personalized.

The sample was PBMCs. The chain uses TRBV6-1 and TRBJ2-1; 9 bases fit TRBD1. The clonotype was recovered from a woman aged 18-29 years in good health. This CDR3 reads CASNGQGNGEQFF. CDR3 nucleotides: TGTGCCAGCAACGGACAGGGGAATGGTGAGCAGTTCTTC.